These 2 T cell receptor beta chains were sequenced from one sample in a study of T cell clonality in common variable immunodeficiency (dated by TCRdb to the mid-2010s). Study-wide findings and limitations: CVID TCRbeta sequences reportedly showed fewer deletions and N-nucleotide insertions and lacked highly modified clones with 13 or more V deletions.

The antigens for these receptors are not known. Library method: the immunoSEQ multiplex PCR assay. The immuneACCESS repertoire file appears here via TCRdb, limited to in-frame rearrangements. These files lack a portion of the clones; in checked studies, under half of the deficit traces to unresolved V genes, and the cause of the others is not known. The sample features tens of thousands of clones, and none is a singleton. The ten largest make up over 25% of the sample. Material for sequencing was peripheral blood mononuclear cells. Every receptor here comes from a human donor with common variable immunodeficiency.

In its sample, this clone was seen many times. The DNA read from the CDR3 is TGTGCCAGTAGGCGGGGGCAGGGAGGAGATACG. Its translation is CASRRGQGGDT. The full CDR3 is CASRRGQGGDTQYF. This chain links TRBV19 with TRBJ2-3; TRBD2 is a possible D gene (7 bases). The read is 3 residues too short to cover the CDR3 end, so that end is filled in from the germline J gene. Germline V gene sequence: CDR1 LNHDA, CDR2 SQIVND (reference sequence). The CDR3 is 14 amino acids. Trimming left V 6 bases short and J 5 bases short, with 15 bases between.

This clone appeared many times. The read stops 3 residues short of the end of the CDR3; the missing end is completed from the germline J gene. The chain employs TRBV18 and TRBJ2-1, with 8 bases matching TRBD1. The germline gives CDR1 KGHSH, CDR2 LQKENI. V shed 1 base and J 0 bases; nucleotides not matched to a gene: 5. This CDR3 contains 17 residues. Incomplete CDR3 DNA: TGTGCCAGCTCACCACAGACCGGGACAGGCTCCTACAATGAG. This gives the protein CASSPQTGTGSYNE. The whole CDR3 sequence is CASSPQTGTGSYNEQFF.